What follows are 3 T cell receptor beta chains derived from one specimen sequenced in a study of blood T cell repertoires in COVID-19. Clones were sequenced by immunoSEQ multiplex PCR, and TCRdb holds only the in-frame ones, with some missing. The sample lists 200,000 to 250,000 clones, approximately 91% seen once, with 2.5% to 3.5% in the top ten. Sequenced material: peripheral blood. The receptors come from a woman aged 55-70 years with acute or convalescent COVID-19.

This CDR3 is CASSSLLARDQETQYF. CDR3 nucleotides: TGTGCCAGCTCATCATTACTAGCGCGGGATCAAGAGACCCAGTACTTC. This chain links TRBV18 with TRBJ2-5; TRBD2 matches 7 bases. The length of the CDR3 is 16 residues. V was pared by 5 bases and J by 2 bases, with 11 bases of the junction left unmatched. Germline values: CDR1 KGHSH, CDR2 LQKENI.

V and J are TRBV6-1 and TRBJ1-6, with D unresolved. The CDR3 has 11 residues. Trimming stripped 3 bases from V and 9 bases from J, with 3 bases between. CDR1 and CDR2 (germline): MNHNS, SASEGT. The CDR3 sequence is CASSESSPLHF. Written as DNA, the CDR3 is TGTGCCAGCAGTGAGAGTTCACCCCTCCACTTT.

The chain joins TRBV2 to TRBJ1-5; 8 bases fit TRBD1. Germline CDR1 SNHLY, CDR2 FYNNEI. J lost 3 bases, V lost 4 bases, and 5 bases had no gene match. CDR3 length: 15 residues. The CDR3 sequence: CASSVQGVTNQPQHF. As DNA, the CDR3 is TGTGCCAGCAGTGTACAGGGGGTAACCAATCAGCCCCAGCATTTT.